This T cell receptor beta chain was profiled in a study of shared clonotypes between healthy human individuals. Broader study findings: Sequencing depth was predicted to influence how clonotypes are shared among donors. Tissues were not sampled, only blood, and their repertoires likely differ.

To note about this clone: What it binds is not known.

Some clones are missing from TCRdb's copy, which holds only in-frame ones; the method was immunoSEQ multiplex PCR. The repertoire includes about 1.9 million clones, just over 90% of them detected once, and less than 2% sits in the top ten. It was CD45RO-negative cells, positively selected for CCR7, that made up naive CD8 cells, with terminally differentiated effector memory CD45RA+ cells excluded. The germline V gene has CDR1 MDHEN and CDR2 SYDVKM. The CDR3 contains 18 residues. Trimming pared 5 bases from V and 1 base from J, leaving 23 bases between. This TCR was sampled from a young man in good health. Some clones in this sample may be carry-over from other donors' samples. The specimen sequenced was naive CD8+ T cells from PBMCs. The chain joins TRBV28 to TRBJ1-1; the D gene is possibly TRBD1 (6 bases). For the CDR3, the DNA is TGTGCCAGCAGTCCCGGATGGACAGTGGCGGTATGGAACACTGAAGCTTTCTTT. Its translation: CASSPGWTVAVWNTEAFF.